These 2 T cell receptor beta chains were all obtained from the same sample, sequenced in a study of immune heterogeneity within non-small cell lung tumors. With 600 to 700 ng used per sample, the template was genomic DNA from bulk tumor. Surgery yielded several widely spaced biopsies per primary tumor. Samples came from untreated patients having curative surgery for newly diagnosed non-small cell lung cancer. The authors amplified TCR beta CDR3 by multiplex PCR with 32 V and 13 J primers. Each CDR3 protein gets one entry after TCRdb re-called the multiplex PCR reads with MiXCR. The sample carries fewer than 12,000 distinct CDR3 sequences, 25% to 30% recorded once. Sequencing used lung tumor tissue. These receptors originate from a woman aged 55-69 years with non-small cell lung cancer.

This clonotype has ten or more counts. The chain joins TRBV12-3 or TRBV12-4 to TRBJ2-3; 11 nucleotides line up with TRBD1. This CDR3 is 14 amino acids long. The ends lost 6 bases at V and 5 bases at J; junction bases unmatched: 4. The CDR3 loop is CASSRDRGRDTQYF. The CDR3 coding sequence is TGTGCCAGCAGCCGGGACAGGGGGAGAGATACGCAGTATTTT.

By frequency in the sample, this clonotype is medium-sized. Here the CDR3 DNA reads TGTGCCAGCGGGGGGACAGGGGGAATCAAAAACGAGCAGTACTTC. Encoded protein: CASGGTGGIKNEQYF. The V and J genes are TRBV12-3 or TRBV12-4 and TRBJ2-7, with 11 positions matching TRBD1. The CDR3 extends over 15 amino acids. V was clipped by 8 bases and J by 5 bases; unmatched bases: 11.